The T cell receptor (beta chain) under discussion was sequenced for a study of blood T cell repertoires in COVID-19. As for the study in general: The United States, Italy and Spain supplied acute and convalescent COVID-19 samples. Sample material is recorded as cDNA or gDNA derived from T cells, B-cell-depleted T cells, or PBMCs.

The method was immunoSEQ multiplex PCR; TCRdb's version includes in-frame clones alone and lacks a portion of them. The table has about 73,000 clones, approximately 83% seen once. This CDR3 has 16 amino acids. Looked up from germline, CDR1 is SGHDT and CDR2 is YYEEEE. The V and J ends lost 0 bases and 5 bases, in that order; junction bases with no gene match: 7. Material for sequencing was peripheral blood. This TCR came from a human donor in a cohort sampled during active COVID-19. This rearrangement joins TRBV5-6 to TRBJ2-5, with 10 nucleotides matching TRBD2. Here the CDR3 reads CASSLGPAGGHETQYF. The CDR3 DNA follows: TGTGCCAGCAGCTTGGGCCCAGCGGGGGGGCATGAGACCCAGTACTTC. Using reference TRBV5-6 and TRBJ2-5 for the parts outside the CDR3, the full variable domain is DAGVTQSPTHLIKTRGQQVTLRCSPKSGHDTVSWYQQALGQGPQFIFQYYEEEERQRGNFPDRFSGHQFPNYSSELNVNALLLGDSALYLCASSLGPAGGHETQYFGPGTRLLVL.